This entry describes one T cell receptor (beta chain). This specimen comes from a study of shared clonotypes between healthy human individuals. The data were produced by immunoSEQ multiplex PCR, yet TCRdb's version contains in-frame clones alone and is incomplete. The sample lists about 79,000 clones, 60% to 70% occurring once. The receptor was derived from a man aged 30 to 45 in good health. The sequenced sample consisted of memory CD8+ T cells sorted from blood. Subset denoted: CD45RO+ cells pooled with CCR7-negative TemRA cells.

As DNA, the CDR3 is TGTGCCAGCTCACCACGCACAGATACGCAGTATTTT. Encoded protein: CASSPRTDTQYF. This chain links TRBV18 with TRBJ2-3, with D uncertain. The CDR3 runs 12 residues. V shed 1 base and J shed 1 base, with 0 bases lying between them. Germline V gives CDR1 KGHSH, CDR2 LQKENI.